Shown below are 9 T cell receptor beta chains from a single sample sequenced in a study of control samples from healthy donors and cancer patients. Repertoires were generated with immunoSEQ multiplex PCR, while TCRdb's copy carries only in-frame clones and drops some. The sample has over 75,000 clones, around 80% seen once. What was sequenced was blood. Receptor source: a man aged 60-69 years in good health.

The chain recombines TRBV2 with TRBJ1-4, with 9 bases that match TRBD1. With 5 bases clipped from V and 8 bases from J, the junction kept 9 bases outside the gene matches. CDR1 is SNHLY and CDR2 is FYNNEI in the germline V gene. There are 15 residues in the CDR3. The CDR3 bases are TGTGCCAGCAGTAGGGAACAGGGGGCAAGAGAAAAACTGTTTTTT. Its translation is CASSREQGAREKLFF. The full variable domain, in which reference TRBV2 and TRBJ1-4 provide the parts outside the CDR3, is EPEVTQTPSHQVTQMGQEVILRCVPISNHLYFYWYRQILGQKVEFLVSFYNNEISEKSEIFDDQFSVERPDGSNFTLKIRSTKLEDSAMYFCASSREQGAREKLFFGSGTQLSVL.

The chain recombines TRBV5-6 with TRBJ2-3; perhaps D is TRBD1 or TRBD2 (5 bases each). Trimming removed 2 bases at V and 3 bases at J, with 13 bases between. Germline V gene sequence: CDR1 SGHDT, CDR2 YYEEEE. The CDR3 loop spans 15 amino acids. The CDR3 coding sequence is TGTGCCAGCAGCTTTCGTGGGACGGGGACAGATACGCAGTATTTT. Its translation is CASSFRGTGTDTQYF.

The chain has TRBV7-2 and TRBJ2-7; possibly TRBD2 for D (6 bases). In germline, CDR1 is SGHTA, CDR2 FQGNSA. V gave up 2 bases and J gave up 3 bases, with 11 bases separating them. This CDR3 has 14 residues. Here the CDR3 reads CASSLPSALYEQYF. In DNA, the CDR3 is TGTGCCAGCAGCTTACCTAGCGCGCTCTACGAGCAGTACTTC.

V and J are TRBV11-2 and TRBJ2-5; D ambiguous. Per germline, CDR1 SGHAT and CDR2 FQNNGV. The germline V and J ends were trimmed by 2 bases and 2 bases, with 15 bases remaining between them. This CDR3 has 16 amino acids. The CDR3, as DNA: TGTGCCAGCAGCTTAATCCCATACGGGCGTCAAGAGACCCAGTACTTC. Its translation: CASSLIPYGRQETQYF.

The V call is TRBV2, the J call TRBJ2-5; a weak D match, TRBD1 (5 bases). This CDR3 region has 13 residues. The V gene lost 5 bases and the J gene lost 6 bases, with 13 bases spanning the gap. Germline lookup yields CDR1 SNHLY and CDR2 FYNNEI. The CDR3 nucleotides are TGTGCCAGCAGTTTGCAGGGTCAAAAGACCCAGTACTTC. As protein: CASSLQGQKTQYF.

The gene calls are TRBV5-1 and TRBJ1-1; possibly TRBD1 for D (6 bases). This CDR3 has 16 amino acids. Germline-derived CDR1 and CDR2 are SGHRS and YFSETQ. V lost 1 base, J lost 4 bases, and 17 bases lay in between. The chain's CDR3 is CASSLSGAAVGTEAFF. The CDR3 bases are TGCGCCAGCAGCTTGTCAGGGGCGGCCGTGGGCACTGAAGCTTTCTTT.

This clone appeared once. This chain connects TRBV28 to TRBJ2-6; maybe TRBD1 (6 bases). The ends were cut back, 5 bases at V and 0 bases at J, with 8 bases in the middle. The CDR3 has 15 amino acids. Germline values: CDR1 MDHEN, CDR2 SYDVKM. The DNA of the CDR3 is TGTGCCAGCAGTGGACAGATCTCTGGGGCCAACGTCCTGACTTTC. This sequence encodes CASSGQISGANVLTF.

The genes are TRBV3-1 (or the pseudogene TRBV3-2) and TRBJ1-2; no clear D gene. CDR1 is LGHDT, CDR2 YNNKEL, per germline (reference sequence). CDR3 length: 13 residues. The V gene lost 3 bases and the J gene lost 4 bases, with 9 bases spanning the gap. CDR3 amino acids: CASSQGWGYGYTF. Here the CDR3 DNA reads TGTGCCAGCAGCCAGGGATGGGGCTATGGCTACACCTTC.

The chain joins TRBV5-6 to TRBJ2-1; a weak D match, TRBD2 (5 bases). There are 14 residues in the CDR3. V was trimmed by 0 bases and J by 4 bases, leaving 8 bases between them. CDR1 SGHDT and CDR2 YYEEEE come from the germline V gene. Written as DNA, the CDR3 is TGTGCCAGCAGCTTGGGTACTAGATACAATGAGCAGTTCTTC. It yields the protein CASSLGTRYNEQFF.